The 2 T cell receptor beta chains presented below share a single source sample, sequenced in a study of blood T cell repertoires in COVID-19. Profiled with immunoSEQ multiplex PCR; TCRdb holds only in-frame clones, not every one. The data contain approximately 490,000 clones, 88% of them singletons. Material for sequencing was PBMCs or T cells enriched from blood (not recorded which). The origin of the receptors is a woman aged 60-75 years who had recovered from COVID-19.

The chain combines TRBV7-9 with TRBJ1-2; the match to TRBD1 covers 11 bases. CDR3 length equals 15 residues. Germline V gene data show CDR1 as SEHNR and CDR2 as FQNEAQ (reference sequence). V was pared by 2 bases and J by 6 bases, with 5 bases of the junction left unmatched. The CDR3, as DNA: TGTGCCAGCAGCTTAAATGGACAGGGGGCGCATGGCTACACCTTC. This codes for CASSLNGQGAHGYTF.

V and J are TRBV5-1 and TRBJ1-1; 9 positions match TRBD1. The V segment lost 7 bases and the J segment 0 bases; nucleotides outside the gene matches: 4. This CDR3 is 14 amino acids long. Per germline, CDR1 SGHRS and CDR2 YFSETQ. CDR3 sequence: CASETGGLNTEAFF. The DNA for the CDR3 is TGCGCCAGCGAAACAGGGGGCTTGAACACTGAAGCTTTCTTT.